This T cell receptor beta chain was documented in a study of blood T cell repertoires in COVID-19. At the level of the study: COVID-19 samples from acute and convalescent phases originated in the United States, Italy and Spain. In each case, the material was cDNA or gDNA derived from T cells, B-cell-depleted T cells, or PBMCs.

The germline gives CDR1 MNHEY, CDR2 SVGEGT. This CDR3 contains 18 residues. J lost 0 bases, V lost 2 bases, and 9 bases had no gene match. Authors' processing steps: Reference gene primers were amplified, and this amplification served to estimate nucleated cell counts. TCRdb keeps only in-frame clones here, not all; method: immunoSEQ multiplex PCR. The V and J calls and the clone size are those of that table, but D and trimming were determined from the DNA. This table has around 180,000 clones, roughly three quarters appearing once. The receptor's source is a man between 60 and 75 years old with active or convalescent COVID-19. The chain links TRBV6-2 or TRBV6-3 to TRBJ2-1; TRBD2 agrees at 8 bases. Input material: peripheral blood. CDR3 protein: CASSYGLAAVSSYNEQFF. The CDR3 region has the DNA TGTGCCAGCAGTTACGGACTAGCAGCGGTGAGCTCCTACAATGAGCAGTTCTTC.